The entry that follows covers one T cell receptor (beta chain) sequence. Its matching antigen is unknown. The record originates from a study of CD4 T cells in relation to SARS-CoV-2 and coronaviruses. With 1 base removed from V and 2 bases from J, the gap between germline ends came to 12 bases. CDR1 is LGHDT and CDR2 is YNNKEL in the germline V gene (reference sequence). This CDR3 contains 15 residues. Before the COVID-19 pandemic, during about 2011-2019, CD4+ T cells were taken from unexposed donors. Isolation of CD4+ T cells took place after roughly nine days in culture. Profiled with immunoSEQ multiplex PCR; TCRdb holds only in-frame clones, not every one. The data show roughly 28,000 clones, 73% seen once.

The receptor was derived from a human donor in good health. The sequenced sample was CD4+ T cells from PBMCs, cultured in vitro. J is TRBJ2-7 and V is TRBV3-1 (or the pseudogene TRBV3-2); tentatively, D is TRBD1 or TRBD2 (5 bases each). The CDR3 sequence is CASSQGAGSAYEQYF. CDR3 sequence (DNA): TGTGCCAGCAGCCAAGGTGCAGGGAGTGCCTACGAGCAGTACTTC.